This T cell receptor beta chain was recovered during a study of cytomegalovirus exposure and HLA in healthy donors. Study-level results: A few CMV-associated chains were confirmed in vitro to be specific for CMV antigens. Cytomegalovirus association was listed for 164 TCR beta chains. Reports showed the classifier diagnosing cytomegalovirus status with high specificity and sensitivity.

Sequencing was performed with immunoSEQ multiplex PCR; in TCRdb, only in-frame clones are kept and a portion is missing. Of about 130,000 clones in the sample, roughly 95% were seen once. About this clone itself: What it binds is not known.

Among the approximately 110 subjects of the validation cohort, separate from the roughly 670-subject first cohort, were the donors. What was sequenced was PBMCs. The TCR sequence derives from a man aged 18-30 years in good health and CMV-seronegative.

The chain's CDR3 is CASSSSLRGGELFF. CDR3 sequence (DNA): TGTGCCAGCAGCTCCTCTCTTCGGGGCGGGGAGCTGTTTTTT. The chain carries TRBV11-3 and TRBJ2-2; TRBD2 is a possible D gene (5 bases). Trimming removed 4 bases from V and 7 bases from J, with 13 bases in between. Germline assignment: CDR1 SGHNT and CDR2 YENEEA. The CDR3 is 14 amino acids.